The 9 T cell receptor beta chains reported below all come from one sample, sequenced in a study of identifying expanded T cells in peripheral blood. Produced via immunoSEQ multiplex PCR; TCRdb's table is partial and in-frame only. The sample records about 97,000 clones, about 91% being singletons. Specimen: blood. Receptors originate from a person between 18 and 75 years old in good health.

The chain links TRBV18 to TRBJ2-7, with 11 nucleotides matching TRBD1. V was clipped by 0 bases and J by 2 bases; unmatched bases: 3. This CDR3 comprises 16 residues. CDR1 is KGHSH, CDR2 LQKENI, per germline. The CDR3 loop is CASSPPGGQGAYEQYF. The CDR3, as DNA: TGTGCCAGCTCACCACCGGGGGGACAGGGGGCCTACGAGCAGTACTTC.

Comment on this clone: One junction end disagrees with the germline gene, perhaps due to a read error. CDR3 amino acids: CASTLGGADTQYF. Here the CDR3 DNA reads TGTGCCAGCACCTTAGGGGGCGCGGATACGCAGTATTTT. This chain uses TRBV7-9 with TRBJ2-3, with 7 nucleotides matching TRBD1. This CDR3 contains 13 residues. CDR1 is SEHNR, CDR2 FQNEAQ, per germline (reference sequence).

The J gene is TRBJ2-7, the V gene TRBV19; D is undetermined. The V gene lost 7 bases and the J gene lost 6 bases, with 13 bases spanning the gap. This CDR3 contains 12 residues. Per germline, CDR1 LNHDA and CDR2 SQIVND (reference sequence). The DNA of the CDR3 is TGTGCCAGTAATGAAGGGTTAGGCGAGCAGTACTTC. Its translation: CASNEGLGEQYF.

The CDR3, as DNA: TGTGCCACCACAGAGGACGGGGGGAATGAGCAGTTCTTC. Protein sequence: CATTEDGGNEQFF. The genes are TRBV19 and TRBJ2-1; 7 bases match TRBD2. CDR1 and CDR2 from the germline V gene are LNHDA and SQIVND (reference sequence). After removal of 10 bases from V and 7 bases from J, the junction contained 10 bases not matched to a gene. This CDR3 is 13 amino acids long.

The chain uses TRBV7-2 and TRBJ2-3; TRBD1 matches 7 bases. The ends lost 8 bases at V and 0 bases at J; junction bases unmatched: 8. CDR1 SGHTA and CDR2 FQGNSA come from the germline V gene. The CDR3 runs 15 residues. CDR3 DNA sequence: TGTGCCAGCGGTCGGGACAGAACTAGCACAGATACGCAGTATTTT. Its translation: CASGRDRTSTDTQYF.

J is TRBJ2-1 and V is TRBV7-9; TRBD1 is a possible D gene (5 bases). V was shortened by 2 bases and J by 8 bases, with 10 bases between the two germline ends. The CDR3 has 13 residues. Germline CDR1 and CDR2: SEHNR and FQNEAQ (reference sequence). The CDR3: CASSLIRVDEQFF. In DNA, the CDR3 is TGTGCCAGCAGCTTAATCAGGGTCGATGAGCAGTTCTTC.

The chain uses TRBV13 and TRBJ1-1; D may be TRBD1 (5 bases). This CDR3 is built from 13 residues. Trimming removed 3 bases at V and 1 base at J, with 6 bases between. Germline V lookup: CDR1 PRHDT, CDR2 FYEKMQ (reference sequence). The CDR3 reads CASSLQGNTEAFF. The DNA for the CDR3 is TGTGCCAGCAGCTTGCAGGGGAACACTGAAGCTTTCTTT.

This chain uses TRBV5-1 with TRBJ2-5; D gene uncertain. Germline V CDR1 and CDR2: SGHRS, YFSETQ. Trimming left V 2 bases short and J 3 bases short, with 11 bases between. This CDR3 is built from 14 residues. CDR3 DNA sequence: TGCGCCAGCAGCTTCGGGCCTCCAGAAGAGACCCAGTACTTC. Translating gives CASSFGPPEETQYF.

The chain employs TRBV6-5 and TRBJ1-4, with 9 bases lining up with TRBD1. This CDR3 contains 13 residues. CDR1 and CDR2 (germline): MNHEY, SVGAGI. V was clipped by 5 bases and J by 8 bases; unmatched bases: 3. The CDR3 DNA reads TGTGCCAGCAGTACCACAGGGGGCGAAAAACTGTTTTTT. Translation gives CASSTTGGEKLFF.